Each of the 5 T cell receptor beta chains below was sequenced from the same sample in a study of T cells in Graves' hyperthyroidism and ophthalmopathy. RNA transcripts provided the source from which TCR beta CDR3 regions were amplified. With the HTBI primer set, the TCR CDR3 went through a first round of RT-PCR. In TCRdb, the multiplex PCR reads were re-called with MiXCR into one record per CDR3 protein. The data show roughly 710,000 distinct CDR3 sequences, with approximately 36% seen just once and roughly 31% held by the top ten. Sample: blood. The receptor source for this set is a woman aged 40 to 50 with Graves' hyperthyroidism.

The chain links TRBV7-9 to TRBJ2-5; the D call may be TRBD1 or TRBD2 (5 bases each). Germline CDR1 SEHNR, CDR2 FQNEAQ (reference sequence). The CDR3 contains 16 residues. V was cut by 5 bases and J by 0 bases, with 16 bases left in between. The CDR3 here is CASSHRDGSYQETQYF. DNA of the CDR3: TGTGCCAGCAGCCACCGGGACGGGTCATACCAAGAGACCCAGTACTTC.

This chain uses TRBV29-1 with TRBJ1-5; no clear D. The germline CDR1 and CDR2 sequences are SQVTM and ANQGSEA. Trimming removed 4 bases from V and 6 bases from J, with 10 bases in between. This CDR3 is 12 amino acids long. CDR3 sequence: CSVGGSGQPQHF. In DNA, the CDR3 is TGCAGCGTTGGTGGGTCAGGTCAGCCCCAGCATTTT.

This clonotype was picked up many times. V gene TRBV10-3 combines with J gene TRBJ1-5; tentatively, D is TRBD1 (6 bases). With 3 bases removed from V and 4 bases from J, the gap between germline ends came to 13 bases. Germline V lookup: CDR1 ENHRY, CDR2 SYGVKD. This CDR3 comprises 15 residues. As DNA, the CDR3 is TGTGCCATCAGTGAAGGGGGGTTAACAAATCAGCCCCAGCATTTT. Protein sequence: CAISEGGLTNQPQHF.

The CDR3 nucleotides are TGTGCCAGCGGCGGCAGGGGTAGTACCTACGAGCAGTACTTC. Amino acids: CASGGRGSTYEQYF. The chain carries TRBV2 and TRBJ2-7; D may be TRBD1 (6 bases). Germline-derived CDR1 and CDR2 are SNHLY and FYNNEI. V lost 8 bases and J lost 2, with 16 bases in between. The CDR3 is made up of 14 amino acids.

This clonotype came up many times. J is TRBJ2-5 and V is TRBV4-2; D gene ambiguous. V gave up 0 bases and J gave up 4 bases, with 15 bases separating them. The CDR3 contains 16 residues. Germline V gene data show CDR1 as LGHNA and CDR2 as YNFKEQ. CDR3 sequence reads: CASSQEGTFGSETQYF. CDR3 in DNA: TGTGCCAGCAGCCAAGAGGGCACTTTTGGTTCAGAGACCCAGTACTTC.